The next 18 T cell receptor beta chains were all read from a single sample in a study of T cells in tumors and immune-related adverse events. Only in-frame clones appear in the TCRdb table, and some are missing; sequencing was by immunoSEQ multiplex PCR. Among about 11,000 clones listed, 85% to 95% were seen once. Here the sequenced sample was lymph node tissue, taken from a patient treated with anti-PD-1 therapy. Receptor source: a female donor with metastatic renal cell carcinoma.

V and J are TRBV5-4 and TRBJ1-6, with D uncertain. Between the trimmed V and J ends, which lost 0 bases and 7 bases, there was a span of 8 bases. Per the germline V gene, CDR1 is SGHNT and CDR2 is YYREEE (reference sequence). The CDR3 spans 14 residues. CDR3 loop: CASSLDRNNSPLHF. The CDR3 bases are TGTGCCAGCAGCTTGGATCGCAACAATTCACCCCTCCACTTT.

The chain combines TRBV5-6 with TRBJ2-3; D might be TRBD2 (6 bases). V lost 0 bases to trimming and J lost 4 bases, with 12 bases between them. Germline V gene sequence: CDR1 SGHDT, CDR2 YYEEEE. The length of the CDR3 is 15 residues. The CDR3 DNA sequence: TGTGCCAGCAGCTTGGGGTACGGGAGCCCAGATACGCAGTATTTT. Amino acid sequence: CASSLGYGSPDTQYF.

The chain carries TRBV5-1 and TRBJ2-7; 12 bases align to TRBD2. The germline CDR1 and CDR2 sequences are SGHRS and YFSETQ. V lost 4 bases and J lost 4; bases outside the gene matches: 6. The CDR3 runs to 15 residues. The CDR3 sequence: CASSGGLAGSYEQYF. The CDR3, as DNA: TGCGCCAGCAGCGGGGGACTAGCGGGTTCTTACGAGCAGTACTTC.

The genes are TRBV12-5 and TRBJ2-1, with 10 bases that match TRBD2. CDR3 length equals 15 residues. Germline V lookup: CDR1 LGHNT, CDR2 FRNRAP. The V and J ends lost 6 bases and 4 bases, in that order; junction bases with no gene match: 6. For the CDR3, the DNA is TGTGCTAGTGGCCCCCTAGCGGGAGCATACAATGAGCAGTTCTTC. Translation gives CASGPLAGAYNEQFF.

The V and J genes are TRBV11-2 and TRBJ2-5, with unresolved D. The CDR3 has 13 residues. The V end lost 7 bases, the J end lost 1 base, and 10 bases lay between the germline ends. Germline lookup yields CDR1 SGHAT and CDR2 FQNNGV. This chain's CDR3 is CASTISPQETQYF. CDR3 coding DNA: TGTGCCAGCACCATAAGCCCCCAAGAGACCCAGTACTTC. Full variable domain (rest looked up from reference TRBV11-2 and TRBJ2-5): EAGVAQSPRYKIIEKRQSVAFWCNPISGHATLYWYQQILGQGPKLLIQFQNNGVVDDSQLPKDRFSAERLKGVDSTLKIQPAKLEDSAVYLCASTISPQETQYFGPGTRLLVL.

V is TRBV19 and J is TRBJ1-6; 9 positions agree with TRBD1. The V gene end was trimmed by 3 bases and the J gene end by 7 bases; junction bases not matched to a gene: 13. The CDR3 consists of 18 residues. The V gene's germline CDR1 is LNHDA and CDR2 SQIVND (reference sequence). The CDR3 nucleotides are TGTGCCAGTAGTATCCAAGCCGGCGGACAGGGGTTGAATTCACCCCTCCACTTT. Translating it yields CASSIQAGGQGLNSPLHF.

This chain connects TRBV10-3 to TRBJ1-2; possible D gene TRBD1, 5 bases. Trimming removed 1 base from V and 7 bases from J, with 16 bases in between. The CDR3 length is 15 residues. The germline gives CDR1 ENHRY, CDR2 SYGVKD. The CDR3 sequence: CAISEFSRVEGGYTF. The CDR3 bases are TGTGCCATCAGTGAGTTCTCCAGGGTAGAGGGTGGCTACACCTTC.

This clone has a single count. The V and J genes are TRBV4-3 and TRBJ2-1, with D unclear. Germline CDR1 reads LGHNA; CDR2 reads YSLEER. Trimming left V 1 base short and J 3 bases short, with 13 bases between. CDR3 length: 16 amino acids. CDR3 region: CASSQALGRHYNEQFF. The CDR3 bases are TGCGCCAGCAGCCAAGCATTGGGCAGGCACTACAATGAGCAGTTCTTC.

This chain connects TRBV6-6 to TRBJ1-5, with D uncertain. V was clipped by 7 bases and J by 7 bases, with 11 bases between them. There are 12 residues in the CDR3. CDR1 and CDR2 from the germline V gene are MNHNY and SVGAGI (reference sequence). The DNA of the CDR3 is TGTGCCAGCACGCTCCCAGGACAGCCCCAGCATTTT. Translated, it gives CASTLPGQPQHF.

This clone was seen a single time. The chain is built from TRBV7-2 and TRBJ2-7; unclear D gene. CDR1 and CDR2 (germline): SGHTA, FQGNSA. The CDR3 spans 14 residues. V gave up 1 base and J gave up 2 bases, with 9 bases separating them. In DNA form, the CDR3 reads TGTGCCAGCAGCTTAGGGCTCCAGGCCTACGAGCAGTACTTC. Protein sequence: CASSLGLQAYEQYF. The whole variable domain, filled in from reference TRBV7-2 and TRBJ2-7, reads GAGVSQSPSNKVTEKGKDVELRCDPISGHTALYWYRQSLGQGLEFLIYFQGNSAPDKSGLPSDRFSAERTGGSVSTLTIQRTQQEDSAVYLCASSLGLQAYEQYFGPGTRLTVT.

The chain links TRBV5-5 to TRBJ1-6; TRBD1 matches 7 bases. The length of the CDR3 is 16 residues. Germline V gives CDR1 SGHKS, CDR2 YYEKEE (reference sequence). Trimming cost V 0 bases and J 5 bases; bases outside gene matches: 5. The chain's CDR3 is CASSLDPGQNNSPLHF. The DNA for the CDR3 is TGTGCCAGCAGCTTGGATCCGGGACAGAATAATTCACCCCTCCACTTT.

This chain connects TRBV2 to TRBJ1-2; the match to TRBD1 covers 7 bases. The CDR3 spans 16 residues. The V gene's germline CDR1 is SNHLY and CDR2 FYNNEI. V lost 3 bases to trimming and J lost 0 bases; unmatched junction nucleotides: 7. The CDR3 region is CASSDPGQRANYGYTF. CDR3 nucleotides: TGTGCCAGCAGTGATCCGGGACAGAGAGCTAACTATGGCTACACCTTC.

The CDR3 protein is CASSQTGGYSYEQYF. The CDR3 DNA follows: TGTGCCAGCAGCCAAACAGGGGGTTACTCCTACGAGCAGTACTTC. V is TRBV5-8 and J is TRBJ2-5; 8 bases are a match to TRBD1. The J call may not be correct, given that the DNA end is closer to TRBJ2-7. The germline V gene encodes CDR1 SGHTS and CDR2 YDEGEE. The CDR3 is made up of 15 amino acids.

The chain combines TRBV6-1 with TRBJ1-1; TRBD1 might be the D (5 bases). Trimming pared 3 bases from V and 0 bases from J, leaving 14 bases between. Germline CDR1 and CDR2: MNHNS and SASEGT. This CDR3 contains 16 residues. For the CDR3, the DNA is TGTGCCAGCAGTGAGGTTGGGGGGGTTGTGAACACTGAAGCTTTCTTT. Protein sequence: CASSEVGGVVNTEAFF.

To note about this clone: This CDR3 is also generated by other DNA sequences in the sample. The J gene is TRBJ2-1, the V gene TRBV6-5; D gene uncertain. Germline V CDR1 and CDR2: MNHEY, SVGAGI. The CDR3 is 13 amino acids. With 3 bases removed from V and 2 bases from J, the gap between germline ends came to 5 bases. In DNA form, the CDR3 reads TGTGCCAGCAGTTATTCGGCCTACAATGAGCAGTTCTTC. It codes for CASSYSAYNEQFF.

The chain joins TRBV5-1 to TRBJ2-5; tentative D call: TRBD1 (5 bases). Germline CDR1 reads SGHRS; CDR2 reads YFSETQ. This CDR3 has 14 residues. Trimming pared 0 bases from V and 4 bases from J, leaving 10 bases between. The DNA of the CDR3 is TGCGCCAGCAGCTTGGGGGGCCGAGGAGAGACCCAGTACTTC. It is translated as CASSLGGRGETQYF.

The CDR3 is CASSRPGLAGTGGGDTQYF. In DNA form, the CDR3 reads TGTGCCAGCAGCCGCCCGGGACTAGCGGGGACCGGGGGTGGAGATACGCAGTATTTT. The chain carries TRBV5-4 and TRBJ2-3; 13 positions match TRBD2. The germline gives CDR1 SGHNT, CDR2 YYREEE (reference sequence). V lost 4 bases, J lost 5 bases, and 16 bases stayed unmatched. The CDR3 is 19 residues long.

The J gene is TRBJ1-1, the V gene TRBV5-1; D gene ambiguous. Germline V gene sequence: CDR1 SGHRS, CDR2 YFSETQ. CDR3 length: 13 residues. Trimming pared 6 bases from V and 4 bases from J, leaving 13 bases between. The CDR3 region is CASNEGFSTEAFF. CDR3 in DNA: TGCGCCAGCAACGAAGGGTTCTCCACTGAAGCTTTCTTT.